Listed here are 16 T cell receptor beta chains from one sample, sequenced in a study of memory CD4+ T cells and cytomegalovirus serostatus. The sort gate was single viable CD3+CD4+CD8-CD45RO+ cells for memory CD4+ T cells. Libraries were prepared by immunoSEQ multiplex PCR; TCRdb keeps only in-frame clonotypes and omits some of them. The repertoire holds more than 35,000 clones, with 79% as singletons. Sequences were obtained from memory CD4+ T cells from blood. The receptors were gathered from an adult in good health and CMV-seropositive.

This clone has just one count. The chain has TRBV5-1 and TRBJ1-3; D might be TRBD1 (5 bases). The germline gives CDR1 SGHRS, CDR2 YFSETQ. The ends were cut back, 4 bases at V and 9 bases at J, with 23 bases in the middle. The CDR3 totals 16 residues. The DNA of the CDR3 is TGCGCCAGCAGCCACGGCGCCAGGGATGAGTTTCGCACCATATATTTT. Residues: CASSHGARDEFRTIYF.

This sequence joins TRBV7-2 and TRBJ2-7, with TRBD2 identical over 14 bases. Trimming took 5 bases from V and 4 from J; bases not matched to a gene: 4. The CDR3 sequence is 15 residues long. Germline V gene data show CDR1 as SGHTA and CDR2 as FQGNSA. This CDR3 reads CASSPGLAGVYEQYF. CDR3 DNA: TGTGCCAGCAGCCCGGGACTAGCGGGAGTGTACGAGCAGTACTTC.

V usage is TRBV4-3 and J usage is TRBJ1-5; D remains ambiguous. Trimming shortened V by 0 bases and J by 6 bases, and 12 bases separated the two germline ends. The CDR3 runs 15 residues. Germline V gives CDR1 LGHNA, CDR2 YSLEER. CDR3 in amino acids: CASSQDPAVFQPQHF. CDR3 DNA sequence: TGCGCCAGCAGCCAAGATCCGGCAGTCTTTCAGCCCCAGCATTTT.

This chain joins TRBV15 and TRBJ1-2; possibly TRBD1 for D (6 bases). Germline loops: CDR1 LNHNV, CDR2 YYDKDF (reference sequence). The CDR3 is 14 residues long. V was trimmed by 7 bases and J by 5 bases, leaving 17 bases between them. The CDR3, as DNA: TGTGCCACCACACGCAGGGGTATTGGGTATGGCTACACCTTC. Translated: CATTRRGIGYGYTF.

The chain recombines TRBV15 with TRBJ1-1; no clear D gene. The germline CDR1 and CDR2 sequences are LNHNV and YYDKDF (reference sequence). This CDR3 has 14 residues. V was shortened by 4 bases and J by 0 bases, with 9 bases between the two germline ends. The DNA of the CDR3 is TGTGCCACCAGCACCAAGACTATGAACACTGAAGCTTTCTTT. Translated, it gives CATSTKTMNTEAFF.

This rearrangement joins TRBV6-5 to TRBJ1-4; weak D call: TRBD1 (6 bases). Germline values: CDR1 MNHEY, CDR2 SVGAGI. V was clipped by 6 bases and J by 7 bases, with 15 bases between them. There are 14 residues in the CDR3. The CDR3 protein is CASSSQGSGEKLFF. The CDR3 region has the DNA TGTGCCAGCAGCTCGCAGGGGTCGGGTGAAAAACTGTTTTTT.

The chain links TRBV19 to TRBJ1-4; possibly TRBD1 for D (5 bases). V lost 5 bases, J lost 5 bases, and 21 bases lay in between. The CDR3 covers 17 residues. Germline V gives CDR1 LNHDA, CDR2 SQIVND (reference sequence). For the CDR3, the DNA is TGTGCCAGTAGTCACGACAGAGCTAAAACCCTGAATGAAAAACTGTTTTTT. It codes for CASSHDRAKTLNEKLFF.

The chain joins TRBV14 to TRBJ1-2; D unclear. CDR1 and CDR2 (germline): SGHDN, FVKESK. CDR3 length: 14 amino acids. V gave up 0 bases and J gave up 8 bases, with 13 bases separating them. The CDR3 reads CASSQEERLGGYTF. In nucleotides, the CDR3 is TGTGCCAGCAGCCAAGAGGAGCGGCTCGGGGGCTACACCTTC.

This clone was seen only a few times. The V call is TRBV5-5, the J call TRBJ1-2, with 10 bases that match TRBD1. Germline trimming cut 4 bases from V and 4 bases from J; bases unmatched to any gene: 4. From germline, CDR1 is SGHKS and CDR2 YYEKEE (reference sequence). The CDR3 runs 14 residues. The CDR3 DNA reads as TGTGCCAGCAGCGTCCGGGACAGGGGCTATGGCTACACCTTC. Amino acids: CASSVRDRGYGYTF.

The chain uses TRBV28 and TRBJ2-5; a weak D match, TRBD2 (5 bases). V lost 8 bases and J lost 0, with 13 bases in between. There are 14 residues in the CDR3. Per germline, CDR1 MDHEN and CDR2 SYDVKM. CDR3 sequence (DNA): TGTGCCAGCGGCCTTGGCGGGTACCAAGAGACCCAGTACTTC. Protein sequence: CASGLGGYQETQYF.

V usage is TRBV7-8 and J usage is TRBJ2-7, with D unclear. Per germline, CDR1 SGHVS and CDR2 FQNEAQ. This CDR3 is 15 amino acids long. Trimming took 0 bases from V and 7 from J, leaving 16 bases between them. The CDR3 sequence is CASSLAEALVGEQYF. Written as DNA, the CDR3 is TGTGCCAGCAGCTTAGCGGAAGCTTTAGTGGGAGAGCAGTACTTC.

The chain recombines TRBV7-2 with TRBJ2-7; D gene ambiguous. Trimming left V 4 bases short and J 1 base short, with 8 bases between. The CDR3 consists of 13 residues. Per the germline V gene, CDR1 is SGHTA and CDR2 is FQGNSA. The CDR3 DNA follows: TGTGCCAGCAGCTCGAGCCCTTCCTACGAGCAGTACTTC. This encodes CASSSSPSYEQYF.

The rearrangement links TRBV6-1 to TRBJ2-3; 9 nucleotides line up with TRBD1. From germline, CDR1 is MNHNS and CDR2 SASEGT. J gave up 4 bases and V 4 bases, and 6 bases lay outside the gene matches. CDR3 length: 15 residues. DNA for the CDR3: TGTGCCAGCAGTGCCTGGACAGGGGAGGCAGATACGCAGTATTTT. Encoded protein: CASSAWTGEADTQYF.

A single count supports this clone. The rearrangement links TRBV14 to TRBJ2-3, with no clear D. Germline-derived CDR1 and CDR2 are SGHDN and FVKESK. The CDR3 is made up of 14 amino acids. Trimming took 4 bases from V and 1 from J, leaving 9 bases between them. The CDR3 DNA reads as TGTGCCAGCAGCCTACGTTTTCGCACAGATACGCAGTATTTT. Its protein is CASSLRFRTDTQYF.

The rearrangement links TRBV7-8 to TRBJ1-3; TRBD1 is a possible D gene (6 bases). Germline loops: CDR1 SGHVS, CDR2 FQNEAQ. Between the trimmed V and J ends, which lost 1 base and 0 bases, there was a span of 10 bases. CDR3 length equals 16 residues. The DNA of the CDR3 is TGTGCCAGCAGCTTAGTAGACAGGAGCTCTGGAAACACCATATATTTT. Its protein product is CASSLVDRSSGNTIYF. Variable domain in full (rest from reference TRBV7-8 and TRBJ1-3): GAGVSQSPRYKVAKRGQDVALRCDPISGHVSLFWYQQALGQGPEFLTYFQNEAQLDKSGLPSDRFFAERPEGSVSTLKIQRTQQEDSAVYLCASSLVDRSSGNTIYFGEGSWLTVV.

This sequence joins TRBV10-3 and TRBJ2-1, with 8 bases fitting TRBD2. This CDR3 comprises 16 residues. Germline V gene lookup returns CDR1 ENHRY and CDR2 SYGVKD. V trimming: 0 bases; J trimming: 8 bases; junction bases outside the gene matches: 9. The CDR3 region has the DNA TGTGCCATCAGTGAGTCAGTAGCGGGGAACTCTCATGAGCAGTTCTTC. Residues: CAISESVAGNSHEQFF.